This T cell receptor beta chain was recorded in a study of T-cell reconstitution after alpha-beta-depleted transplantation in children. This CDR3 is built from 13 residues. CDR1 and CDR2 (germline): LNHDA, SQIVND (reference sequence). The J segment lost 10 bases and the V segment lost 3 bases, leaving 4 bases of the junction unmatched. Study-wide results and limits: The origin of high day-60 TCRbeta diversity in some patients lay in surviving recipient T cells and thymic progenitors. Among T cells one year after transplant, newly produced cells accounted for most counts and diversity. Several hundred expanded graft clones reportedly were the source of alpha-beta T cells about two months after transplant.

This clonotype was seen more than once but under ten times. Its antigen is as yet unknown. This sample's TCRbeta library carried unique molecular identifier barcodes. TCRdb reanalysed the PCR reads using MiXCR and keeps one entry per CDR3 protein. The table has 95,000 to 120,000 distinct CDR3 sequences, 6.4% seen once; the top ten hold more than 20%. The J gene is TRBJ2-1, the V gene TRBV19, with 9 positions matching TRBD2. The specimen was PBMCs, mostly from graft donor cells, collected 360 days after TCRalphabeta/CD19-depleted stem cell transplant. This receptor was identified in a male patient between 2 and 9 years old who had a stem cell transplant for acute lymphoblastic leukemia, so the T cells may come from the graft donor. The CDR3 nucleotides read TGTGCCAGTAGTATGAAGCGGGGGGTCGAGCAGTTCTTC. Translation: CASSMKRGVEQFF.